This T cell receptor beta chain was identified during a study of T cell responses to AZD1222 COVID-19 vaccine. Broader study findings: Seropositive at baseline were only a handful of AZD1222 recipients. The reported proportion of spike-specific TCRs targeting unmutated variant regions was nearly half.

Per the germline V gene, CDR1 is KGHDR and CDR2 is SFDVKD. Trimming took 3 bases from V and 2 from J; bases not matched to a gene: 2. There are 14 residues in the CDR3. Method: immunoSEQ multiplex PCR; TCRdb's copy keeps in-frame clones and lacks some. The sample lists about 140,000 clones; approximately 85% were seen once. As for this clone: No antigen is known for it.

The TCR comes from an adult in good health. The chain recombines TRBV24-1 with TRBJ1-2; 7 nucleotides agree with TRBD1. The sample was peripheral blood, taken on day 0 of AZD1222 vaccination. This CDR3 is CATSDNRGNYGYTF. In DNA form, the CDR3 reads TGTGCCACCAGTGATAACAGGGGCAACTATGGCTACACCTTC.